These 10 T cell receptor beta chains were all obtained from the same sample, sequenced in a study of cytomegalovirus exposure and HLA in healthy donors. The PCR made use of 60 Vbeta and 13 Jbeta primers. Here immunoSEQ multiplex PCR was the method, and the copy in TCRdb shows in-frame clones only, minus some. The sample has 90,000 to 140,000 clones, 75% to 85% seen once. Sequenced: PBMCs. The receptors stem from a man between 18 and 29 years old in good health and CMV-seronegative.

This rearrangement joins TRBV7-9 to TRBJ2-2; D is possibly TRBD1 (6 bases). Germline V gene lookup returns CDR1 SEHNR and CDR2 FQNEAQ (reference sequence). Trimming removed 4 bases at V and 5 bases at J, with 23 bases between. This CDR3 comprises 18 residues. The DNA for the CDR3 is TGTGCCAGCAGCTCCTTCGCCCACAAAGGGGGATGGACCGGGGAGCTGTTTTTT. It translates to CASSSFAHKGGWTGELFF.

The chain combines TRBV7-3 with TRBJ2-1; 7 positions match TRBD1. The CDR3 is 16 amino acids. Germline CDR1 and CDR2: SGHTA and FQGTGA. Unmatched junction bases numbered 8, after V lost 2 bases and J lost 4 bases. CDR3 amino acids: CASSLAPGTEYNEQFF. Written as DNA, the CDR3 is TGTGCCAGCAGCTTAGCCCCCGGGACAGAGTACAATGAGCAGTTCTTC.

The chain is built from TRBV5-1 and TRBJ2-7; the D is unclear. Germline V CDR1 and CDR2: SGHRS, YFSETQ. The germline V and J ends were trimmed by 2 bases and 6 bases, with 15 bases remaining between them. The CDR3 contains 14 residues. The CDR3 loop is CASSFLGAGSEQYF. The CDR3 DNA reads TGCGCCAGCAGCTTTCTAGGAGCCGGCAGCGAGCAGTACTTC.

The chain recombines TRBV7-9 with TRBJ2-5, with TRBD1 as a possible D gene (5 bases). Germline V CDR1 and CDR2: SEHNR, FQNEAQ (reference sequence). The CDR3 has 17 amino acids. The ends were cut back, 2 bases at V and 5 bases at J, with 21 bases in the middle. The CDR3 loop reads CASSLSGNRQFGETQYF. The CDR3 DNA reads as TGTGCCAGCAGCTTATCGGGTAACAGACAGTTCGGGGAGACCCAGTACTTC.

CDR3 sequence: CASSPSGRQADTQYF. As DNA, the CDR3 is TGTGCCAGCAGCCCCAGCGGGAGGCAGGCAGATACGCAGTATTTT. This sequence joins TRBV7-9 and TRBJ2-3, with 9 bases matching TRBD2. The CDR3 spans 15 residues. Germline V gene lookup returns CDR1 SEHNR and CDR2 FQNEAQ (reference sequence). The ends lost 5 bases at V and 4 bases at J; junction bases unmatched: 7.

The CDR3 loop reads CASSRLQGPAGGSTQYF. In DNA form, the CDR3 reads TGTGCCAGCAGCCGTCTACAGGGGCCCGCCGGCGGTAGTACGCAGTATTTT. The chain is built from TRBV13 and TRBJ2-3; TRBD1 matches 7 bases. The J segment lost 8 bases and the V segment lost 5 bases, leaving 19 bases of the junction unmatched. Germline CDR1 reads PRHDT; CDR2 reads FYEKMQ (reference sequence). This CDR3 is 17 amino acids long.

V gene TRBV7-8 combines with J gene TRBJ1-2; TRBD1 aligns across 9 bases. The germline CDR1 and CDR2 sequences are SGHVS and FQNEAQ. The CDR3 runs to 17 residues. The V and J ends lost 4 bases and 6 bases, in that order; junction bases with no gene match: 15. The CDR3 bases are TGTGCCAGCAGCTACGCTAGCAGGGACAGGGAATTCGATGGCTACACCTTC. Translated: CASSYASRDREFDGYTF.

The chain is built from TRBV6-5 and TRBJ1-1; 8 bases are shared with TRBD1. CDR1 and CDR2 from the germline V gene are MNHEY and SVGAGI. The V and J ends lost 5 bases and 5 bases, in that order; junction bases with no gene match: 1. This CDR3 is built from 12 residues. CDR3 loop: CASSRQGTEAFF. The CDR3 coding sequence is TGTGCCAGCAGTCGACAGGGGACTGAAGCTTTCTTT.

The chain is built from TRBV7-8 and TRBJ1-2; no clear D gene. Germline lookup yields CDR1 SGHVS and CDR2 FQNEAQ. Trimming stripped 5 bases from V and 4 bases from J, with 11 bases between. CDR3 length: 13 residues. The CDR3 region is CASSAGDAYGYTF. CDR3 in DNA: TGTGCCAGCAGCGCCGGGGATGCCTATGGCTACACCTTC.

The rearrangement joins TRBV7-9 to TRBJ1-2; D unclear. Deletions cut 6 bases from V and 2 bases from J, with 7 bases between. CDR1 is SEHNR and CDR2 is FQNEAQ in the germline V gene (reference sequence). The CDR3 runs 12 residues. This CDR3 reads CASSTGNYGYTF. The CDR3 coding sequence is TGTGCCAGCAGTACGGGGAACTATGGCTACACCTTC.